This TCR beta chain was captured by sequencing in a study of Tregs in tolerant kidney transplant recipients. Findings and limits, study-wide: Activated donor B cell expansion appeared to reveal the most relevant donor-specific TCRbeta repertoire. The small number of patients limits these findings pending further validation. Biological reproducibility was not directly addressed, but technical replication error appeared minimal.

Profiling relied on immunoSEQ multiplex PCR, and the TCRdb table lists in-frame clones only, not all of them. The sample carries about 240,000 clones, 84% recorded once. Unstimulated Tregs (CD4+CD25+CD127-) and CD4+CD25- non-Tregs were sorted from PBMCs. V was trimmed by 6 bases and J by 0 bases, leaving 8 bases between them. Germline values: CDR1 PRHDT, CDR2 FYEKMQ (reference sequence). This CDR3 has 13 amino acids. Details on this clone: Its target is unknown.

The sequence came from a human donor in good health. The sequencing sample was made of CD4+ T cells from blood. The rearrangement uses TRBV13 and TRBJ1-2; D is uncertain. CDR3 nucleotide sequence: TGTGCCAGCAGACTGGGTCCTAACTATGGCTACACCTTC. Its translation is CASRLGPNYGYTF.